The 5 T cell receptor beta chains below all came from one sample that was sequenced in a study of blood T cell repertoires in COVID-19. Sequencing used immunoSEQ multiplex PCR; TCRdb keeps in-frame clones, though not all of them. The sample lists 100,000 or so clones; about 92% were seen once. Sequencing used peripheral blood. Receptors were obtained from a man between 50 and 59 years old with active COVID-19.

The CDR3: CAISGGFYEQYF. The CDR3 DNA sequence: TGTGCCATCAGTGGCGGCTTCTACGAGCAGTACTTC. This chain uses TRBV10-3 with TRBJ2-7; unclear D gene. V lost 4 bases to trimming and J lost 3 bases, with 7 bases between them. The CDR3 is made up of 12 amino acids. Per the germline V gene, CDR1 is ENHRY and CDR2 is SYGVKD.

The chain joins TRBV2 to TRBJ2-7; the D is unclear. This CDR3 is 11 amino acids long. Per germline, CDR1 SNHLY and CDR2 FYNNEI. V lost 6 bases and J lost 0, with 3 bases in between. The DNA of the CDR3 is TGTGCCAGCAGAGCCTCCTACGAGCAGTACTTC. This sequence encodes CASRASYEQYF.

This chain uses TRBV27 with TRBJ2-7, with D perhaps matching TRBD1 (6 bases). The germline V gene encodes CDR1 MNHEY and CDR2 SMNVEV (reference sequence). Trimming left V 2 bases short and J 4 bases short, with 18 bases between. CDR3 length: 16 amino acids. CDR3 nucleotides: TGTGCCAGCAGTTTAAGCACAGGGTTATCTGGGTACGAGCAGTACTTC. It encodes CASSLSTGLSGYEQYF.

The chain employs TRBV5-1 and TRBJ2-1; 10 bases fit TRBD1. Trimming cost V 3 bases and J 10 bases; bases outside gene matches: 7. CDR3 length: 14 residues. Looked up from germline, CDR1 is SGHRS and CDR2 is YFSETQ. The chain's CDR3 is CASSSGTGVSEQFF. The CDR3, as DNA: TGCGCCAGCAGCTCCGGGACAGGGGTGAGCGAGCAGTTCTTC. Variable domain in full (rest from reference TRBV5-1 and TRBJ2-1): KAGVTQTPRYLIKTRGQQVTLSCSPISGHRSVSWYQQTPGQGLQFLFEYFSETQRNKGNFPGRFSGRQFSNSRSEMNVSTLELGDSALYLCASSSGTGVSEQFFGPGTRLTVL.

The CDR3 is CASSHRQGTSGNTIYF. The CDR3 nucleotides read TGTGCCAGCAGCCACCGACAGGGAACCTCTGGAAACACCATATATTTT. V is TRBV3-1 (or the pseudogene TRBV3-2) and J is TRBJ1-3; 7 positions agree with TRBD1. The V and J ends lost 3 bases and 0 bases, in that order; junction bases with no gene match: 5. The CDR3 length is 16 residues. Germline values: CDR1 LGHDT, CDR2 YNNKEL (reference sequence).